A single sample is the source of the 11 T cell receptor beta chains below, sequenced in a study of CD4+ T cells in melanoma. Only in-frame clones appear in the TCRdb table, and some are missing; sequencing was by immunoSEQ multiplex PCR. The sample lists 15,000 to 20,000 clones, roughly 80% occurring once. Sequencing was carried out using cells from a culture (not recorded whether cultured in vitro). The receptor set was obtained from a human donor with melanoma.

This sequence joins TRBV19 and TRBJ2-1; 9 bases match TRBD1. CDR1 and CDR2 (germline): LNHDA, SQIVND (reference sequence). The V and J ends lost 4 bases and 5 bases, in that order; junction bases with no gene match: 6. CDR3 length: 15 amino acids. The CDR3 here is CASSNRQGDNNEQFF. The DNA for the CDR3 is TGTGCCAGTAGTAACCGACAGGGGGATAACAATGAGCAGTTCTTC.

The gene calls are TRBV7-6 and TRBJ1-3; D is possibly TRBD1 (6 bases). The CDR3 sequence is 16 residues long. Germline V gene data show CDR1 as SGHVS and CDR2 as FNYEAQ. The V and J ends lost 1 base and 2 bases respectively, with 12 bases between them. This chain's CDR3 is CASSLGQVGAGNTIYF. The CDR3 DNA is TGTGCCAGCAGCTTAGGACAGGTCGGCGCTGGAAACACCATATATTTT.

This clone is medium-sized by share. CDR3 in DNA: TGTGCCAGCAGCGTAGGAGAAGGCTCATCTGGAAACACCATATATTTT. Translation gives CASSVGEGSSGNTIYF. The chain has TRBV9 and TRBJ1-3, with D uncertain. V dropped 0 bases and J dropped 1 base, with 11 bases sitting between them. From germline, CDR1 is SGDLS and CDR2 YYNGEE. This CDR3 has 16 residues. The variable domain in full, completed from reference TRBV9 and TRBJ1-3, reads DSGVTQTPKHLITATGQRVTLRCSPRSGDLSVYWYQQSLDQGLQFLIQYYNGEERAKGNILERFSAQQFPDLHSELNLSSLELGDSALYFCASSVGEGSSGNTIYFGEGSWLTVV.

V usage is TRBV2 and J usage is TRBJ2-1, with 11 bases fitting TRBD1. The CDR3 sequence is 15 residues long. Looked up from germline, CDR1 is SNHLY and CDR2 is FYNNEI. The ends lost 5 bases at V and 8 bases at J; junction bases unmatched: 8. The DNA of the CDR3 is TGTGCCAGCAGTATAAGGACAGGGGGCGGTGATGAGCAGTTCTTC. Its protein is CASSIRTGGGDEQFF.

On this clone: The junction departs from the called germline gene at one end, perhaps through a read error. V is TRBV7-7 and J is TRBJ2-7, with TRBD1 identical over 9 bases. The CDR3 consists of 15 residues. Germline CDR1 SSHAT, CDR2 FNYEAQ (reference sequence). The CDR3 sequence is CASSWGPGQGSEQYF. The CDR3 DNA is TGTGCTAGCAGCTGGGGTCCGGGACAGGGAAGCGAGCAGTACTTC.

This chain links TRBV7-8 with TRBJ2-2, with 8 bases aligning to TRBD2. The germline V gene encodes CDR1 SGHVS and CDR2 FQNEAQ. J lost 7 bases, V lost 0 bases, and 4 bases had no gene match. The CDR3 has 15 residues. The CDR3 nucleotides are TGTGCCAGCAGCTTAGCGCTAGCGGGTATCGGGGAGCTGTTTTTT. It yields the protein CASSLALAGIGELFF.

This chain uses TRBV5-1 with TRBJ1-4; D is perhaps TRBD1 (6 bases). This CDR3 region has 14 residues. The germline CDR1 and CDR2 sequences are SGHRS and YFSETQ. With 6 bases removed from V and 4 bases from J, the gap between germline ends came to 13 bases. The CDR3 spells CASTLTGYNEKLFF. The CDR3 region has the DNA TGCGCCAGCACTCTGACAGGATATAATGAAAAACTGTTTTTT.

V gene TRBV6-4 combines with J gene TRBJ1-2; D not certain. Germline V gene data show CDR1 as MRHNA and CDR2 as SNTAGT. The CDR3 runs 14 residues. Trimming removed 3 bases from V and 4 bases from J, with 12 bases in between. CDR3: CASSEGPTVYGYTF. The CDR3 bases are TGTGCCAGCAGTGAAGGCCCTACGGTCTATGGCTACACCTTC.

The gene calls are TRBV5-1 and TRBJ1-2; a weak D match, TRBD1 (6 bases). The V gene's germline CDR1 is SGHRS and CDR2 YFSETQ. This CDR3 has 14 residues. Between the trimmed V and J ends, which lost 0 bases and 7 bases, there was a span of 13 bases. The CDR3 reads CASSLAPGASGYTF. The CDR3 DNA follows: TGCGCCAGCAGCTTGGCGCCGGGGGCGAGTGGCTACACCTTC.

The rearrangement uses TRBV30 and TRBJ1-5; weak D call: TRBD1 (5 bases). Germline V gene sequence: CDR1 GTSNPN, CDR2 SVGIG (reference sequence). Trimming took off 2 bases at V and 2 bases at J, with 16 bases between the two ends. The CDR3 has 16 amino acids. The CDR3 nucleotides are TGTGCCTGGAGTCCACCTCCGGGGGGTGGCAATCAGCCCCAGCATTTT. Amino acid sequence: CAWSPPPGGGNQPQHF.

V gene TRBV6-1 combines with J gene TRBJ2-2; D perhaps matches TRBD1 (6 bases). Germline-derived CDR1 and CDR2 are MNHNS and SASEGT. The V gene lost 6 bases and the J gene lost 6 bases, with 14 bases spanning the gap. The CDR3 is made up of 14 amino acids. The CDR3 spells CASSQYRTAGELFF. CDR3 DNA: TGTGCCAGCAGCCAGTACAGGACAGCCGGGGAGCTGTTTTTT.